The source of this T cell receptor (beta chain) is a study of T cells in localized non-small cell lung cancer. The study, taken as a whole, reports: Uninvolved adjacent lung had the highest recorded T cell clonality, with tumor below it. Out of the top 100 tumor clones, a median around 60 were seen in adjacent lung. Sequencing was restricted to one tumor region; therefore, heterogeneity remains possible.

Regarding this clone: Its antigen is still unknown.

The ends lost 3 bases at V and 11 bases at J; junction bases unmatched: 12. Per the germline V gene, CDR1 is MDHEN and CDR2 is SYDVKM. This CDR3 has 15 amino acids. The method was immunoSEQ multiplex PCR; TCRdb's version includes in-frame clones alone and lacks a portion of them. The sample yields thousands of clones, more than 20% seen once. Sequencing used lung tumor tissue, obtained before any cancer treatment. This TCR was sampled from a woman aged 40-75 years with stage I lung adenocarcinoma. V gene TRBV28 combines with J gene TRBJ1-2; TRBD1 agrees at 10 bases. This chain's CDR3 is CASSFRTGGSPIYTF. As DNA, the CDR3 is TGTGCCAGCAGTTTCCGGACAGGGGGAAGCCCTATTTACACCTTC.